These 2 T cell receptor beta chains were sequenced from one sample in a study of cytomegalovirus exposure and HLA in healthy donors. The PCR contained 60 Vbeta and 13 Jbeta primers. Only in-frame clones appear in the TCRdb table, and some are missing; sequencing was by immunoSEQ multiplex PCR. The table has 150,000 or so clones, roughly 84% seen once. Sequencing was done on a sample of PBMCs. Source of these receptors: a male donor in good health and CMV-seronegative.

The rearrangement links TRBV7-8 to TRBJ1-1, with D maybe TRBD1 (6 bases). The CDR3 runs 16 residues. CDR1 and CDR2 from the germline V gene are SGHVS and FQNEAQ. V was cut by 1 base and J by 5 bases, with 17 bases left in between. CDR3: CASSLGSRGRWTEAFF. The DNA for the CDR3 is TGTGCCAGCAGCTTAGGGTCGAGGGGGAGATGGACTGAAGCTTTCTTT.

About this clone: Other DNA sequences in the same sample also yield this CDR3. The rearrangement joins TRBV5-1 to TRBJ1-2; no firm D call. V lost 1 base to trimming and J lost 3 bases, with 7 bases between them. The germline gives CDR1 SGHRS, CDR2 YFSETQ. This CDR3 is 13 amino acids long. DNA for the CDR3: TGCGCCAGCAGCTTGAGGCAGGACTATGGCTACACCTTC. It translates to CASSLRQDYGYTF.